This is a list of T cell receptor beta chains from one sample in a study of brain T cells in children with intractable seizures. Using immunoSEQ multiplex PCR, the repertoire was profiled, and TCRdb retains in-frame clones only, with some absent. Of 60,000 to 65,000 clones in the sample, 90% to 97% are singletons; the top ten hold more than 0.3%. The sample here was peripheral blood, taken at surgery. The receptors stem from a boy younger than two with focal cortical dysplasia and intractable seizures. CDR3s include the opening cysteine and the closing phenylalanine or tryptophan. The D gene is left open where the match is weak. Where a row states a size, it is once, few, many or the class of an expanded clone; other rows omit it.

clone_size j_call d_call v_call cdr3_nt cdr3_aa
. TRBJ2-3 . TRBV6-5 TGTGCCAGCAGACCTTCAGGGGGCACAGATACGCAGTATTTT CASRPSGGTDTQYF
. TRBJ2-3 TRBD2 TRBV19 TGTGCCAGTAGCCAAGGAACTAGCGGGACCTGGTTGGGTACGCAGTATTTT CASSQGTSGTWLGTQYF
. TRBJ2-3 . TRBV5-4 TGTGCCAGCAGCTGGGCGGGGTTTACCACAGATACGCAGTATTTT CASSWAGFTTDTQYF
once TRBJ1-6 TRBD1 TRBV28 TGTGCCAGCAGTTCCTCCCAGGGGGCGCTCGTTTCTACTTATAATTCACCCCTCCACTTT CASSSSQGALVSTYNSPLHF
. TRBJ1-1 . TRBV5-6 TGTGCCAGCAGCGTCCCAGGGTTTTACGGCACTGAAGCTTTCTTT CASSVPGFYGTEAFF
. TRBJ1-3 . TRBV19 TGTGCCAGTAGTATCACGGCCTCTGGAAACACCATATATTTT CASSITASGNTIYF
. TRBJ1-5 . TRBV7-6 TGTGCCAGCAGCTTAGACGACGGAAACAATCAGCCCCAGCATTTT CASSLDDGNNQPQHF
. TRBJ1-3 . TRBV1 TGCACCAGCAGCCTGATCAGGCAGGGCTCTGGAAACACCATATATTTT CTSSLIRQGSGNTIYF
once TRBJ2-7 . TRBV28 TGTGCCAGCAACAGGGCTCCTCCCTACGAGCAGTACTTC CASNRAPPYEQYF
. TRBJ2-4 TRBD1 TRBV7-9 TGTGCCAGCAGCCCGGACAGGAAAAACATTCAGTACTTC CASSPDRKNIQYF
. TRBJ1-2 . TRBV6-2/TRBV6-3 TGTGCCAGCAGTTACTCCTATGCCGTGGCCTCCTATGGCTACACCTTC CASSYSYAVASYGYTF
. TRBJ2-1 . TRBV2 TGTGCCAGCGTGAGGGAACATCTCAATGAGCAGTTCTTC CASVREHLNEQFF
. TRBJ1-6 . TRBV20-1 TGCAGTGCTAGAGAGGGAACACCCCTCCACTTT CSAREGTPLHF